This TCR beta chain is from a study of Ad26.COV2.S vaccination and SARS-CoV-2 variants. About the study: Into the muscle, Ad26.COV2.S was dosed once or twice, 56 days apart. Study outcomes and limitations: Total T cell responses, in the TCR breadth and depth analyses, may have been underestimated.

Assay: immunoSEQ multiplex PCR; the TCRdb copy retains only in-frame clones and omits some. The table has hundreds of thousands of clones, 80% to 90% seen once. The V end was cut by 5 bases, the J end by 2 bases, with 12 bases between. CDR1 and CDR2 (germline): SGHVS, FQNEAQ. CDR3 length equals 14 residues. Described treatment: roughly 19 received Ad26.COV2.S at low or high dose, single or two shots; about 5 received placebo; per-sample allocation not given. After the first vaccine or placebo injection, samples were drawn on day 63. Notes on this clone: Its antigen is still unknown.

This sequence originates from a person aged 18-65 years who received the Ad26.COV2.S COVID-19 vaccine or a placebo. This specimen was peripheral blood, taken in a trial of Ad26.COV2.S vaccine versus placebo. The chain links TRBV7-8 to TRBJ2-5; D perhaps matches TRBD1 (5 bases). The CDR3 loop is CASSLGVVQETQYF. The CDR3 DNA sequence: TGTGCCAGCAGCCTAGGGGTAGTTCAAGAGACCCAGTACTTC.